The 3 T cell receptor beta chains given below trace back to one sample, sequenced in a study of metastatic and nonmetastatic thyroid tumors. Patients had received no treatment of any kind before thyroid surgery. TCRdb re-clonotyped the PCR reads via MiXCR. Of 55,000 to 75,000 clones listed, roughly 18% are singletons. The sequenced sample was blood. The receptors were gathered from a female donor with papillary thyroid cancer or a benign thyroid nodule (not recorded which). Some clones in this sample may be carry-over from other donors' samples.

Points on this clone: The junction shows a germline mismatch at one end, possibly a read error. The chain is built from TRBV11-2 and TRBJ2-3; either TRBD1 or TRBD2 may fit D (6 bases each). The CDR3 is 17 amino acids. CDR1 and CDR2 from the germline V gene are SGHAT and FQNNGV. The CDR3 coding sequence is TGTGCCAGCAGCCGATTGGCGGCGGGATTGGTGACAGGTACGCAGTATTTT. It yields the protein CASSRLAAGLVTGTQYF.

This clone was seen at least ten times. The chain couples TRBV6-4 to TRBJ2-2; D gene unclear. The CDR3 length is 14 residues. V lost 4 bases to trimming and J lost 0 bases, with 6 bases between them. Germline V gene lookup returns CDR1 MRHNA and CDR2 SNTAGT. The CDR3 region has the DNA TGTGCCAGCAGTGCTACATCGAACACCGGGGAGCTGTTTTTT. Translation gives CASSATSNTGELFF.

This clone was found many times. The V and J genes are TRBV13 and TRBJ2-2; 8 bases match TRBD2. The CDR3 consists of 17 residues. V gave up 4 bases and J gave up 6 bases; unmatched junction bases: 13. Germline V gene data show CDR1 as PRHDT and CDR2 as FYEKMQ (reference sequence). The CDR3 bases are TGTGCCAGCAGCTACTCCGGGACTAGGATAGAACCCGGGGAGCTGTTTTTT. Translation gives CASSYSGTRIEPGELFF.